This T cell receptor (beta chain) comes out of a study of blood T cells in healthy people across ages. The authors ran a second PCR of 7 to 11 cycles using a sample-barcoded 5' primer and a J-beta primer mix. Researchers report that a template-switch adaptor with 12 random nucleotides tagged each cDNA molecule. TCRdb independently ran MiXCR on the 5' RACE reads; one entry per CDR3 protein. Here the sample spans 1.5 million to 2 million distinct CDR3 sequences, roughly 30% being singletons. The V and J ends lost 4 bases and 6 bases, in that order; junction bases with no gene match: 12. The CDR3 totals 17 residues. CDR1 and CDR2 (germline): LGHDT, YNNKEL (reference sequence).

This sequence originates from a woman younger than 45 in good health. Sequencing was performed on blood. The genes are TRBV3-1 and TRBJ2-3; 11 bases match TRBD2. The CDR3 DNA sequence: TGTGCCAGCAGCCGGAGACTAGCGGGAAGCCTCCATGATACGCAGTATTTT. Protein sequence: CASSRRLAGSLHDTQYF.